This paragraph covers one T cell receptor beta chain sequence. Its antigen has not been determined. No much larger clone is present one base from it, and per-base qualities are unavailable. The data derive from a study of blood T cell repertoires in COVID-19 (dated by TCRdb to 2020 to 2022). Regarding the research as a whole: Samples from collaborators originated in the United States, Italy and Spain and spanned both the acute and convalescent phases of COVID-19. Subjects who had been exposed to COVID-19, were actively infected with it, or had recovered from it provided the deeply sampled blood TCRbeta repertoires that made up the dataset. Sample metadata almost always included a de-identified subject ID, COVID-19 status, age in years and sex. A freely available public database, intended as a resource for researchers studying the immune response to SARS-CoV-2, is where the repertoires were released. The material from the prospective study consisted of cDNA or gDNA derived from T cells, B-cell-depleted T cells, or PBMCs. Where HLA class I and class II types were available, the types were taken from metadata supplied by the sample provider, not from assay-based typing. Samples were obtained from the ongoing ImmuneRACE study (first 160 participants) and from 1,254 subjects provided by 6 global collaborators. Broad study findings and their caveats: The quantity of clinical and demographic metadata differed by source and by participant and was supplied without curation.

Collaborating institutions collected whole blood in K2EDTA tubes following their own protocols. For TCRbeta analysis, collaborators shipped samples as frozen whole blood, isolated PBMCs, or DNA extracted from either of those sample types. For this chain, trimming is 3 bases at the V end and 0 bases at the J end, and the number of junction bases without a gene match is 2. Measured from the cysteine to the phenylalanine, the CDR3 is 16 residues long. The sequence is cut down to CDR3 DNA, 48 bases in frame from base 1. CDR1 and CDR2 are read off the germline V gene as KGHSH and LQKENI. TCRbeta CDR3 regions were amplified from genomic DNA using the immunoSEQ Assay, a bias-controlled multiplex PCR. In the paper's pipeline: The number of nucleated cells in each sample was estimated from the amplification of reference gene primers within the assay. To quantify the absolute abundance of each unique TCRbeta CDR3 rearrangement, sequence reads were collapsed and filtered. For each sample, productive Simpson clonality was calculated as the square root of Simpson's diversity index over productive rearrangements. Held by TCRdb, this immuneACCESS table contains in-frame sequences only and omits some clones. Under half of the omission traces to an unresolved V gene where checked; the cause of the rest is unknown. V, J and clone size are those of that table, while D and trimming were read from the DNA. Across this sample there are 130,000 or so clones, with approximately 90% seen only once. The ten largest make up 18% of the sample.

The rearrangement joined TRBV18 to TRBJ1-4, with 9 bases aligning to TRBD1. The sequence was obtained from a man aged 45-65 years with active or convalescent COVID-19. The material sequenced was peripheral blood. For the CDR3, the sequence is CASSPWDRATNEKLFF. The sequenced DNA is TGTGCCAGCTCACCCTGGGACAGGGCAACTAATGAAAAACTGTTTTTT.